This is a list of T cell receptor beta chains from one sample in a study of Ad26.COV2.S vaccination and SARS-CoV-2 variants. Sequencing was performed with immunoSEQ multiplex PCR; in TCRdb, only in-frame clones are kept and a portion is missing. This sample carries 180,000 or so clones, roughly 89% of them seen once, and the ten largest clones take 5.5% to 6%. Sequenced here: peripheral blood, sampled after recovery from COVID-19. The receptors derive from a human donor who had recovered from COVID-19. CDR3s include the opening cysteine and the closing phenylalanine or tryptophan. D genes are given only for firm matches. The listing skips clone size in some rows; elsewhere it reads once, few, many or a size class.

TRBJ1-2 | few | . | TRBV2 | CASADRSNYGYTF | TGTGCCAGCGCAGACAGATCTAACTATGGCTACACCTTC
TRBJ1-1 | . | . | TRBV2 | CASSVGGETEAFF | TGTGCCAGCAGTGTGGGGGGAGAGACTGAAGCTTTCTTT
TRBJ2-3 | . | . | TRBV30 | CAWSPGAYGTDTQYF | TGTGCCTGGAGTCCGGGGGCTTACGGCACAGATACGCAGTATTTT
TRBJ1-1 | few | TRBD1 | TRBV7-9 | CASSSTRGFITEAFF | TGTGCCAGCAGCTCAACCAGGGGGTTTATTACTGAAGCTTTCTTT
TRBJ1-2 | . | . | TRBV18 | CASSPSSQGPLYGYTF | TGTGCCAGCTCACCATCGTCGCAAGGGCCCCTCTATGGCTACACCTTC
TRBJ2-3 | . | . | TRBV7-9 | CASNLRGAGDTQYF | TGTGCCAGCAACCTACGGGGGGCAGGAGATACGCAGTATTTT
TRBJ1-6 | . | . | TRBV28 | CASSSGGNNSPLHF | TGTGCCAGCAGTTCGGGGGGAAATAATTCACCCCTCCACTTT
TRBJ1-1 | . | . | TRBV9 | CASSAYGQEKTEAFF | TGTGCCAGCAGCGCGTATGGGCAGGAGAAAACCGAAGCTTTCTTT
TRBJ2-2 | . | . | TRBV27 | CASSFISFGNTGELFF | TGTGCCAGCAGTTTCATTTCCTTCGGGAACACCGGGGAGCTGTTTTTT
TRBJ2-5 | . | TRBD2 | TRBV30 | CAWSGWGGETQYF | TGTGCCTGGAGTGGGTGGGGGGGAGAGACCCAGTACTTC
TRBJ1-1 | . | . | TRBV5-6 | CASSSKMNTEAFF | TGTGCCAGCAGCTCGAAAATGAACACTGAAGCTTTCTTT
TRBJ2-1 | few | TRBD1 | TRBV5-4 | CASSYRQGAENEQFF | TGTGCCAGCAGCTACCGCCAGGGGGCTGAGAATGAGCAGTTCTTC
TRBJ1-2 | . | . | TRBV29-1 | CSVERPAGYGYTF | TGCAGCGTTGAACGTCCGGCCGGATATGGCTACACCTTC
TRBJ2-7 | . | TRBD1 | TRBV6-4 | CASSTPSDRGPQGQYF | TGTGCCAGCAGTACCCCCTCGGACAGGGGGCCTCAGGGGCAGTACTTC
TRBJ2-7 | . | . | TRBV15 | CATSRDPTTSYEQYF | TGTGCCACCAGCAGAGATCCTACTACCTCCTACGAGCAGTACTTC
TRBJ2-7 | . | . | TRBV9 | CASSAQEFYEQYF | TGTGCCAGCAGCGCGCAAGAATTCTACGAGCAGTACTTC
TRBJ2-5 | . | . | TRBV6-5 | CASSRDFQETQYF | TGTGCCTCCTCCCGGGACTTTCAAGAGACCCAGTACTTC
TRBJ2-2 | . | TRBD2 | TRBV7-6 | CASSNLGTSGGIDGELFF | TGTGCCAGCAGCAACCTAGGGACTAGCGGGGGTATTGACGGGGAGCTGTTTTTT
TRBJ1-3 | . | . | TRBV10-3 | CAISSDSGNTIYF | TGTGCCATCAGTTCAGACTCTGGAAACACCATATATTTT
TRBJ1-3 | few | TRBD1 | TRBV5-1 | CASSLWTGGAGNTIYF | TGCGCCAGCAGCTTGTGGACAGGGGGCGCCGGAAACACCATATATTTT
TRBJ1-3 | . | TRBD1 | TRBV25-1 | CASKAGTGKGNTIYF | TGTGCCAGCAAAGCCGGGACAGGGAAAGGAAACACCATATATTTT
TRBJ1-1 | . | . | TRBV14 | CASSPTPGAGAFF | TGTGCCAGCAGCCCCACCCCGGGGGCTGGAGCTTTCTTT
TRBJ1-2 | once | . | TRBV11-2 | CASSFVTDYGYTF | TGTGCCAGCAGCTTCGTAACGGACTATGGCTACACCTTC
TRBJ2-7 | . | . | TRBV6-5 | CASSPTVLSYEQYF | TGTGCCAGCAGTCCGACAGTCCTTTCCTACGAGCAGTACTTC
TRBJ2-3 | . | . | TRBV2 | CASTYQGTDTQYF | TGTGCCAGCACGTACCAGGGAACAGATACGCAGTATTTT
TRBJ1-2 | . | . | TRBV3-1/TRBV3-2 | CASRDFDGYTF | TGTGCCAGCCGAGATTTCGATGGCTACACCTTC
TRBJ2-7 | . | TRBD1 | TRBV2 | CASSADRAVEQYF | TGTGCCAGCAGTGCCGACAGGGCGGTCGAGCAGTACTTC
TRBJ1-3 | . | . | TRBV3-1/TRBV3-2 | CASSLQGGYGNTIYF | TGTGCCAGCAGCCTTCAAGGGGGGTACGGAAACACCATATATTTT
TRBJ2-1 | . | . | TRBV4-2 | CASSLSGGDNEQFF | TGTGCCAGCAGCCTTAGCGGAGGGGACAATGAGCAGTTCTTC
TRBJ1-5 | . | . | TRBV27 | CASRGQGKGQPQHF | TGTGCCAGCCGGGGACAAGGAAAAGGTCAGCCCCAGCATTTT
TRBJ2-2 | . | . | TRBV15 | CATSILTGELFF | TGTGCCACCAGCATCCTGACCGGGGAGCTGTTTTTT
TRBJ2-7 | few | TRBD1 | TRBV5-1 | CASSLPSEQGAIYEQYF | TGCGCCAGCAGCTTGCCCTCTGAACAGGGGGCGATCTACGAGCAGTACTTC
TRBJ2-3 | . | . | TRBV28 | CASSSSWGGGTDTQYF | TGTGCCAGCAGTTCTTCTTGGGGGGGCGGCACAGATACGCAGTATTTT
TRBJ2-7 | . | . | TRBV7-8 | CASSLGTRYEQYF | TGTGCCAGCAGCTTAGGGACCCGTTACGAGCAGTACTTC
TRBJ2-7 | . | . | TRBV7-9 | CASSPDSHSYEQYF | TGTGCCAGCAGCCCCGACAGCCACTCCTACGAGCAGTACTTC
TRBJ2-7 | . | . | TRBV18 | CASSPSTSAYEQYF | TGTGCCAGCTCACCAAGCACCTCAGCCTACGAGCAGTACTTC
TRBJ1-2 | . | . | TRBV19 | CASSIGYNYGYTF | TGTGCCAGTAGTATAGGGTATAACTATGGCTACACCTTC
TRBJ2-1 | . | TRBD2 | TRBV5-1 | CASSLVFSGRGSYNEQFF | TGCGCCAGCAGCTTGGTCTTTAGCGGGAGAGGCTCCTACAATGAGCAGTTCTTC
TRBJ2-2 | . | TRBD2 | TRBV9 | CASSDTSGGAAGELFF | TGTGCCAGCAGCGACACTAGCGGGGGGGCCGCCGGGGAGCTGTTTTTT
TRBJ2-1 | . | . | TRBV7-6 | CASSPIVTLDNEQFF | TGTGCCAGCAGCCCGATTGTGACCTTGGACAATGAGCAGTTCTTC
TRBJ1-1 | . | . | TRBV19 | CASSMVQGLNTEAFF | TGTGCCAGTAGTATGGTGCAGGGGCTGAACACTGAAGCTTTCTTT
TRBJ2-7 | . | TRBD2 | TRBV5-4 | CASSPRTSGGGEQYF | TGTGCCAGCAGCCCGAGGACTAGCGGGGGTGGGGAGCAGTACTTC
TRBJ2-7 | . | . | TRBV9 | CAGEGGEQYF | TGTGCCGGCGAGGGGGGCGAGCAGTACTTC
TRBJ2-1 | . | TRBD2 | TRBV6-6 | CASSYPPRLADNEQFF | TGTGCCAGCAGTTACCCTCCGCGACTAGCGGACAATGAGCAGTTCTTC
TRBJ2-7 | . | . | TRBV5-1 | CASSQLLGDGMIYEQYF | TGCGCCAGCAGCCAACTGCTAGGAGATGGAATGATCTACGAGCAGTACTTC
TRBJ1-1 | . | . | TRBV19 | CASLAPALNTEAFF | TGTGCCAGTCTCGCACCCGCGTTGAACACTGAAGCTTTCTTT
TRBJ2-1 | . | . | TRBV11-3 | CASSLDGSRDEQFF | TGTGCCAGCAGCTTGGACGGGAGCCGGGATGAGCAGTTCTTC
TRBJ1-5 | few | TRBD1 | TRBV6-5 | CASTPDRGRQPQHF | TGTGCCAGTACACCGGACAGGGGGCGTCAGCCCCAGCATTTT
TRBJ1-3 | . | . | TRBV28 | CASSYPERTGGNTIYF | TGTGCCAGCAGTTATCCGGAGAGGACGGGCGGAAACACCATATATTTT
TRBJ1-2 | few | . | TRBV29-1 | CSVGGMGGYGYTF | TGCAGCGTTGGCGGGATGGGGGGCTATGGCTACACCTTC
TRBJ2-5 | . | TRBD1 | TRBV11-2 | CASSFNIPTGGQETQYF | TGTGCCAGCAGCTTCAACATTCCTACAGGGGGGCAAGAGACCCAGTACTTC
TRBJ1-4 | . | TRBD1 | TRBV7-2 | CASSFYRGANEKLFF | TGTGCCAGCAGCTTTTACAGGGGGGCTAATGAAAAACTGTTTTTT
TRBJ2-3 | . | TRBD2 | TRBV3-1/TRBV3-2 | CASRLAGGQETQYF | TGTGCCAGCAGACTAGCGGGGGGGCAGGAGACGCAGTATTTT
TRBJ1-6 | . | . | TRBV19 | CASTRESDSPLHF | TGTGCCAGTACAAGGGAGTCGGATTCACCCCTCCACTTT